This T cell receptor beta chain was identified during a study of glioma-infiltrating T cells. Study-level findings and limits: Tissue and blood shared very few CDR3 sequences. Non-neoplastic patients had below-expected tissue-blood divergence, while all gliomas exceeded expectation.

Details on this clonotype: Antigen unknown.

The CDR3 is 13 residues long. Germline assignment: CDR1 MNHNS and CDR2 SASEGT. The V and J ends lost 5 bases and 3 bases respectively, with 10 bases between them. The iRepertoire nested amplicon-rescue multiplex PCR amplified TCR alpha and beta CDR3s from RNA. For one-step reverse transcription and amplification, about 90-450 ng of tissue mRNA or PBMC total RNA was used. TCRdb used MiXCR to reprocess the multiplex PCR reads, holding one entry per CDR3 protein. Of roughly 120,000 distinct CDR3 sequences listed, 25% are singletons. Sequencing was performed on glioma tissue, nonneoplastic brain tissue, or PBMCs (not recorded which). The chain combines TRBV6-1 with TRBJ1-1; the D is unclear. The receptor comes from a human donor with low-grade glioma or glioblastoma, undergoing nonglioma brain surgery, or in good health (not recorded which). The CDR3 spells CASSYEGYTEAFF. The CDR3 DNA is TGTGCCAGCAGTTATGAGGGATACACTGAAGCTTTCTTT.